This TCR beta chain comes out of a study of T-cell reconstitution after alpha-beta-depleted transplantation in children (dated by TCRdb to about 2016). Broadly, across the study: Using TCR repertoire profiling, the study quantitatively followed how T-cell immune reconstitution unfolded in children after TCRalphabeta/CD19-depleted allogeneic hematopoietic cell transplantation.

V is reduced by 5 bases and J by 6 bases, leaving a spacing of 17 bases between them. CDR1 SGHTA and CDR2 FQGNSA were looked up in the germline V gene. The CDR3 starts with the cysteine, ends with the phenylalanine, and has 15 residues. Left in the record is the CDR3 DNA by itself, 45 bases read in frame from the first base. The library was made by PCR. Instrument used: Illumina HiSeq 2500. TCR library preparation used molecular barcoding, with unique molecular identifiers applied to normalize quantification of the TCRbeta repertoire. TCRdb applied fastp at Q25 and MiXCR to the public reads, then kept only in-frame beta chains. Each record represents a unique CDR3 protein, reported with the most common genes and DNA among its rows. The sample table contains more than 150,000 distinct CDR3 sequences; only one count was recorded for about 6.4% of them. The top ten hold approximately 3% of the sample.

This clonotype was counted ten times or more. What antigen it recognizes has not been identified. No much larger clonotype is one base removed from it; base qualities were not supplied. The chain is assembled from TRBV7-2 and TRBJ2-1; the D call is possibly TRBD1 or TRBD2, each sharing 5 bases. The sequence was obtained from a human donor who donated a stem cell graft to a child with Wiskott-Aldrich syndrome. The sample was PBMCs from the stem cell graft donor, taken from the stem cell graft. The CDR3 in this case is CASSPGTLFRNEQFF. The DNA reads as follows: TGTGCCAGCAGCCCCGGGACGCTGTTTCGCAATGAGCAGTTCTTC.